The rows below give T cell receptor beta chains drawn from one sample of a study of shared clonotypes between healthy human individuals. Profiled with immunoSEQ multiplex PCR; TCRdb holds only in-frame clones, not every one. The sample gives more than 1,200,000 clones, approximately 98.5% of which show up once; 0.3% to 0.45% is in the top ten. Material: naive CD4+ T cells sorted from blood. The source is a man aged 25 to 40 in good health. Each CDR3 is given with its conserved first and last residue. The D gene is left open where the match is weak. A row's size may be missing; if present it is once, few, many or a size class.

d_call,v_call,clone_size,j_call,cdr3_nt,cdr3_aa
NA,TRBV7-6,once,TRBJ2-3,TGTGCCAGCAGCTTACGCACAGATACGCAGTATTTT,CASSLRTDTQYF
TRBD1,TRBV28,NA,TRBJ2-5,TGTGCCAGCACCCCGACAGGGTCGGAGACCCAGTACTTC,CASTPTGSETQYF
TRBD2,TRBV5-1,NA,TRBJ2-1,TGCGCCAGCAGCGGGCGGGGAGGGTATAATGAGCAGTTCTTC,CASSGRGGYNEQFF
NA,TRBV19,NA,TRBJ1-5,TGTGCCACCGGACAGATGAGCAATCAGCCCCAGCATTTT,CATGQMSNQPQHF
TRBD2,TRBV7-2,NA,TRBJ2-5,TGTGCCAGCAGTCAACGCAGCGGGAATTTCCAAGAGACCCAGTACTTC,CASSQRSGNFQETQYF
TRBD2,TRBV7-9,NA,TRBJ2-5,TGTGCCAGCAGCTTAGGACTAGCGGAGAAAGAGACCCAGTACTTC,CASSLGLAEKETQYF
NA,TRBV19,NA,TRBJ2-2,TGTGCCAGTAGTAAACGTCAGGGGAGGAACACCGGGGAGCTGTTTTTT,CASSKRQGRNTGELFF
NA,TRBV9,NA,TRBJ2-2,TGTGCCAGCAGCGTAGGAGTGGACACCGGGGAGCTGTTTTTT,CASSVGVDTGELFF
NA,TRBV12-2,NA,TRBJ1-3,TGTGCAAGTCGCCCAGGGAGGAGCTGCTCTGGAAACACCATATATTTT,CASRPGRSCSGNTIYF
NA,TRBV7-2,NA,TRBJ2-7,TGTGCCAGCAGCTTGCAGGGTGGCGAGCAGTACTTC,CASSLQGGEQYF
NA,TRBV5-5,once,TRBJ2-1,TGTGCCAGCAGCCGGAGCGCAATGCGTGGGGATGAGCAGTTCTTC,CASSRSAMRGDEQFF
TRBD1,TRBV7-9,once,TRBJ1-2,TGTGCCAGCAGCTTCGGACAGGGGCGAGGCTACACCTTC,CASSFGQGRGYTF
NA,TRBV7-9,NA,TRBJ2-2,TGTGCCAGCAGCTTAGCCCCCCGGCTAGCGAGTTACACCGGGGAGCTGTTTTTT,CASSLAPRLASYTGELFF
TRBD2,TRBV2,once,TRBJ2-3,TGTGCCAGCATCAGGGAGGGCCCCCCGGATACGCAGTATTTT,CASIREGPPDTQYF
NA,TRBV5-1,NA,TRBJ1-4,TGCGCCAGCAGCCTGCAGGGAACAACTAATGAAAAACTGTTTTTT,CASSLQGTTNEKLFF
NA,TRBV18,NA,TRBJ1-5,TGTGCCAGCTCACCGGGACGGGAAAGCAATCAGCCCCAGCATTTT,CASSPGRESNQPQHF
NA,TRBV14,NA,TRBJ2-7,TGTGCCAGCAGCCAAGCCTGGTCCAGGCAGTACTTC,CASSQAWSRQYF
TRBD2,TRBV9,NA,TRBJ2-1,TGTGCCAGCAGCGTCCTAGCGGACAATGAGCAGTTCTTC,CASSVLADNEQFF
TRBD1,TRBV19,NA,TRBJ1-2,TGTGCCAGTAGTGGCTACAGGGGATTGCTGGATGGCTACACCTTC,CASSGYRGLLDGYTF
NA,TRBV19,once,TRBJ1-2,TGTGCCAGTAGTATAACCGGCCTTAGCTATGGCTACACCTTC,CASSITGLSYGYTF
NA,TRBV5-1,NA,TRBJ1-1,TGCGCCAGCAGCAAAGGGAGCACTGAAGCTTTCTTT,CASSKGSTEAFF
NA,TRBV29-1,NA,TRBJ1-3,TGCAGCGTTGTGAGGGCCAACTCTGGAAACACCATATATTTT,CSVVRANSGNTIYF
NA,TRBV16,NA,TRBJ2-7,TGTGCCAGCAGCCACCCGGACCGTAGCTCCTACGAGCAGTACTTC,CASSHPDRSSYEQYF
NA,TRBV30,NA,TRBJ2-7,TGTGCCTGGAGTGTAAAGCGGAAAGCCTACGAGCAGTACTTC,CAWSVKRKAYEQYF
NA,TRBV5-6,NA,TRBJ1-2,TGTGCCAGCAGCTGGACTAGAGTGGCCGGCTATGGCTACACCTTC,CASSWTRVAGYGYTF
TRBD1,TRBV6-1,NA,TRBJ2-7,TGTGCCAGCAGTGAGACCACAGGGGGGGAGCAGTACTTC,CASSETTGGEQYF
TRBD2,TRBV9,NA,TRBJ2-5,TGTGCCAGCAGCGTAGCTGGGGGACTAGCAGATCAAGAGACCCAGTACTTC,CASSVAGGLADQETQYF
NA,TRBV7-7,NA,TRBJ2-1,TGTGCTAGCAGCTTAGCTGGGTCGGGACCTCAGTTCTTC,CASSLAGSGPQFF
NA,TRBV6-5,NA,TRBJ1-2,TGTGCCAGCAGTTACGGGCAGGGCCTTTTCTATGGCTACACCTTC,CASSYGQGLFYGYTF